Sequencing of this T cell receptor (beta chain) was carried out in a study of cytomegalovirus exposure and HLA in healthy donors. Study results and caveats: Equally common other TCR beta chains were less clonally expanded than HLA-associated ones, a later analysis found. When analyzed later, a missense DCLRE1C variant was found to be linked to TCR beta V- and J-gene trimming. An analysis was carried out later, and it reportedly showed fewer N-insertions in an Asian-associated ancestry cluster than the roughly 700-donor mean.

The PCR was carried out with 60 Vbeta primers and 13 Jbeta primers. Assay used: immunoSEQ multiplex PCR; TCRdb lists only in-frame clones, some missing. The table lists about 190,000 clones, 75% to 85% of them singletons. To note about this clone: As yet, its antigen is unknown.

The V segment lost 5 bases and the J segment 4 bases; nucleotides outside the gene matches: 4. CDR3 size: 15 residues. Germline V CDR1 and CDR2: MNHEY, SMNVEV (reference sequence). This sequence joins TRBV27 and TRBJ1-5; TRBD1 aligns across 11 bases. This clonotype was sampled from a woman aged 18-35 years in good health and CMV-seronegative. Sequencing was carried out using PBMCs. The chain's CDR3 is CASSTGQGANQPQHF. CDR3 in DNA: TGTGCCAGCAGTACAGGACAGGGGGCGAATCAGCCCCAGCATTTT.